This T cell receptor (beta chain) derives from a study of T cell changes during pregnancy in multiple sclerosis. The table came from immunoSEQ multiplex PCR; TCRdb's copy has only in-frame clones and leaves some out. The sample shows around 58,000 clones, less than 95% of them seen only once. The CDR3 consists of 13 residues. V lost 8 bases and J lost 7, with 17 bases in between. The germline gives CDR1 MNHNY, CDR2 SVGAGI (reference sequence). Material: CD4+ T cells from peripheral blood mononuclear cells, obtained after pregnancy. The V call is TRBV6-6, the J call TRBJ1-2, with a weak D call TRBD1 (5 bases). The clonotype originates from a female donor in good health, enrolled as a control in a pregnancy study. CDR3 sequence reads: CASVIPGGTGYTF. As DNA, the CDR3 is TGTGCCAGCGTAATCCCCGGGGGGACTGGCTACACCTTC.